Each of the 20 T cell receptor beta chains below was sequenced from the same sample in a study of blood T cell repertoires in COVID-19 (dated by TCRdb to the early 2020s). The method behind the library was the immunoSEQ multiplex PCR assay. The clones in this table, taken by TCRdb from immuneACCESS, are in-frame only. Not every clone is retained; where verified, under half of the shortfall comes from an unresolved V gene, and the cause of the rest is unknown. The sample records 200,000 or so clones, less than 90% of which are singletons. The ten most abundant clones make up 2.1% of the sample. Material for sequencing was peripheral blood. The source is a man in his sixties or seventies with active or convalescent COVID-19.

This sequence joins TRBV20-1 and TRBJ2-1; D is undetermined. The CDR3 is 10 amino acids. Trimming took 4 bases from V and 9 from J, leaving 7 bases between them. CDR1 DFQATT and CDR2 SNEGSKA come from the germline V gene (reference sequence). This CDR3 reads CSAILSEQFF. CDR3 nucleotides: TGCAGTGCTATCCTCAGTGAGCAGTTCTTC.

This chain links TRBV4-1 with TRBJ2-2, with D possibly matching TRBD1 (6 bases). Trimming took 2 bases from V and 5 from J, leaving 9 bases between them. Looked up from germline, CDR1 is MGHRA and CDR2 is YSYEKL. The CDR3 covers 14 residues. The CDR3 here is CASSQKQGTGELFF. The CDR3, as DNA: TGCGCCAGCAGCCAAAAACAGGGTACCGGGGAGCTGTTTTTT.

As DNA, the CDR3 is TGTGCCAGCACCAAAGAGTTCTCAGGGACCCAGTACTTC. Its protein is CASTKEFSGTQYF. This chain connects TRBV7-9 to TRBJ2-5; D is undetermined. Trimming cost V 7 bases and J 7 bases, with 16 bases left between them. This CDR3 has 13 residues. Germline CDR1 SEHNR, CDR2 FQNEAQ (reference sequence).

This chain uses TRBV20-1 with TRBJ2-7; D is possibly TRBD2 (5 bases). Germline V gives CDR1 DFQATT, CDR2 SNEGSKA (reference sequence). The CDR3 is made up of 13 amino acids. Trimming pared 4 bases from V and 6 bases from J, leaving 16 bases between. DNA for the CDR3: TGCAGTGCTAATGAGCAGGACTTCTCCGAGCAGTACTTC. Its protein product is CSANEQDFSEQYF.

The rearrangement links TRBV27 to TRBJ1-2; 9 bases match TRBD1. CDR1 is MNHEY and CDR2 is SMNVEV in the germline V gene (reference sequence). The CDR3 is 15 residues long. J lost 4 bases, V lost 5 bases, and 8 bases had no gene match. CDR3 nucleotide sequence: TGTGCCAGCAGTCGTACAGGGGGCGCGGGCTATGGCTACACCTTC. It yields the protein CASSRTGGAGYGYTF.

The genes are TRBV18 and TRBJ2-6; D is ambiguous. The CDR3 is 18 amino acids. Germline assignment: CDR1 KGHSH and CDR2 LQKENI. Trimming took off 3 bases at V and 0 bases at J, with 15 bases between the two ends. Here the CDR3 reads CASSPPGQTLSGANVLTF. The CDR3 bases are TGTGCCAGCTCACCGCCAGGTCAGACACTCTCTGGGGCCAACGTCCTGACTTTC.

The chain couples TRBV7-9 to TRBJ1-1; D unclear. The CDR3 is 13 residues long. In germline, CDR1 is SEHNR, CDR2 FQNEAQ (reference sequence). Trimming stripped 6 bases from V and 3 bases from J, with 11 bases between. Written as DNA, the CDR3 is TGTGCCAGCAGGATTGGCACGCACACTGAAGCTTTCTTT. Its translation is CASRIGTHTEAFF.

This clone was seen a few times. This chain joins TRBV5-4 and TRBJ2-3; 8 bases map to TRBD2. J lost 6 bases, V lost 2 bases, and 11 bases had no gene match. CDR3 length equals 16 residues. Germline V gene lookup returns CDR1 SGHNT and CDR2 YYREEE (reference sequence). In nucleotides, the CDR3 is TGTGCCAGCAGCTTACCTAGCGGGCCCGAGGGGGATACGCAGTATTTT. Translation gives CASSLPSGPEGDTQYF.

Written as DNA, the CDR3 is TGCGCCAGCAGCCAAGACGACAGGGCTTCAGATACGCAGTATTTT. Amino acids: CASSQDDRASDTQYF. This chain joins TRBV4-1 and TRBJ2-3; the match to TRBD1 covers 7 bases. The CDR3 is 15 residues long. Trimming cost V 0 bases and J 4 bases; bases outside gene matches: 4. CDR1 and CDR2 (germline): MGHRA, YSYEKL.

The rearrangement joins TRBV28 to TRBJ2-5; 7 bases are shared with TRBD1. J was trimmed by 1 base and V by 3 bases; bases with no gene match: 2. Germline V gene data show CDR1 as MDHEN and CDR2 as SYDVKM. The CDR3 runs to 14 residues. The CDR3 reads CASSLGQPQETQYF. Written as DNA, the CDR3 is TGTGCCAGCAGTTTGGGACAGCCCCAAGAGACCCAGTACTTC.

The chain combines TRBV19 with TRBJ2-2; the match to TRBD1 covers 10 bases. This CDR3 comprises 16 residues. Germline CDR1 LNHDA, CDR2 SQIVND (reference sequence). The ends lost 9 bases at V and 0 bases at J; junction bases unmatched: 7. DNA for the CDR3: TGTGCCAGCCGTACCGGACAGGGGGCGAACACCGGGGAGCTGTTTTTT. Protein sequence: CASRTGQGANTGELFF.

The table lists this clone with a count of one. The genes are TRBV4-3 and TRBJ2-7; 10 nucleotides align to TRBD1. V shed 0 bases, J shed 2 bases, and the junction held 1 base outside the gene matches. The CDR3 totals 15 residues. Looked up from germline, CDR1 is LGHNA and CDR2 is YSLEER. Written as DNA, the CDR3 is TGCGCCAGCAGCCAAGAAGGGACAGGGGCCTACGAGCAGTACTTC. Protein: CASSQEGTGAYEQYF.

V is TRBV5-1 and J is TRBJ2-1, with TRBD2 identical over 10 bases. This CDR3 region has 16 residues. Unmatched junction bases numbered 11, after V lost 3 bases and J lost 8 bases. Germline CDR1 SGHRS, CDR2 YFSETQ. Here the CDR3 reads CASSSLLSGGADEQFF. The CDR3 nucleotides read TGCGCCAGCAGCTCCCTTCTCAGCGGGGGGGCCGATGAGCAGTTCTTC.

The rearrangement uses TRBV10-3 and TRBJ2-1; no firm D call. V was cut by 2 bases and J by 0 bases, with 11 bases left in between. Germline V gene data show CDR1 as ENHRY and CDR2 as SYGVKD. The CDR3 has 16 residues. The CDR3 sequence is CAISEDRVSSYNEQFF. The CDR3 DNA reads as TGTGCCATCAGTGAGGACCGGGTAAGCTCCTACAATGAGCAGTTCTTC.

The V gene is TRBV6-5, the J gene TRBJ1-1; D is perhaps TRBD1 (6 bases). This CDR3 is built from 14 residues. Germline values: CDR1 MNHEY, CDR2 SVGAGI. Deletions cut 8 bases from V and 0 bases from J, with 13 bases between. Here the CDR3 DNA reads TGTGCCAGCCTTTCGGACAGACTGAACACTGAAGCTTTCTTT. It specifies CASLSDRLNTEAFF.

The chain recombines TRBV30 with TRBJ2-1; D might be TRBD2 (6 bases). Germline CDR1 reads GTSNPN; CDR2 reads SVGIG (reference sequence). This CDR3 spans 14 amino acids. V was clipped by 0 bases and J by 9 bases, with 15 bases between them. The CDR3 reads CAWSVPERGGEQFF. For the CDR3, the DNA is TGTGCCTGGAGTGTACCGGAGAGGGGAGGTGAGCAGTTCTTC.

This chain joins TRBV30 and TRBJ1-6, with D possibly TRBD1 on 5 matching bases. This CDR3 has 15 residues. Between the trimmed V and J ends, which lost 0 bases and 6 bases, there was a span of 12 bases. The germline gives CDR1 GTSNPN, CDR2 SVGIG (reference sequence). As DNA, the CDR3 is TGTGCCTGGAGTGTACCGGGACTCACTAATTCACCCCTCCACTTT. Its protein is CAWSVPGLTNSPLHF.

V is TRBV5-1 and J is TRBJ2-7, with TRBD2 matching 8 bases. The CDR3 loop spans 15 amino acids. The J segment lost 1 base and the V segment lost 0 bases, leaving 3 bases of the junction unmatched. Germline CDR1 reads SGHRS; CDR2 reads YFSETQ. This chain's CDR3 is CASSLDGGGSYEQYF. CDR3 DNA sequence: TGCGCCAGCAGCTTGGACGGCGGGGGGTCCTACGAGCAGTACTTC. The full variable domain, rest sourced from reference TRBV5-1 and TRBJ2-7, is KAGVTQTPRYLIKTRGQQVTLSCSPISGHRSVSWYQQTPGQGLQFLFEYFSETQRNKGNFPGRFSGRQFSNSRSEMNVSTLELGDSALYLCASSLDGGGSYEQYFGPGTRLTVT.

This sequence joins TRBV6-5 and TRBJ1-1; 12 bases are shared with TRBD1. Germline trimming cut 4 bases from V and 4 bases from J; bases unmatched to any gene: 7. CDR1 is MNHEY and CDR2 is SVGAGI in the germline V gene. The CDR3 has 16 residues. CDR3: CASSLGQGARVTEAFF. CDR3 coding DNA: TGTGCCAGCAGTTTGGGACAGGGGGCTCGTGTCACTGAAGCTTTCTTT.

The V and J genes are TRBV19 and TRBJ2-1, with D possibly matching TRBD1 (7 bases). V dropped 1 base and J dropped 5 bases, with 12 bases sitting between them. This CDR3 is built from 15 residues. The germline V gene encodes CDR1 LNHDA and CDR2 SQIVND (reference sequence). The CDR3 region is CASSIGQGGHNEQFF. The CDR3 DNA is TGTGCCAGTAGTATAGGGCAGGGGGGCCACAATGAGCAGTTCTTC.